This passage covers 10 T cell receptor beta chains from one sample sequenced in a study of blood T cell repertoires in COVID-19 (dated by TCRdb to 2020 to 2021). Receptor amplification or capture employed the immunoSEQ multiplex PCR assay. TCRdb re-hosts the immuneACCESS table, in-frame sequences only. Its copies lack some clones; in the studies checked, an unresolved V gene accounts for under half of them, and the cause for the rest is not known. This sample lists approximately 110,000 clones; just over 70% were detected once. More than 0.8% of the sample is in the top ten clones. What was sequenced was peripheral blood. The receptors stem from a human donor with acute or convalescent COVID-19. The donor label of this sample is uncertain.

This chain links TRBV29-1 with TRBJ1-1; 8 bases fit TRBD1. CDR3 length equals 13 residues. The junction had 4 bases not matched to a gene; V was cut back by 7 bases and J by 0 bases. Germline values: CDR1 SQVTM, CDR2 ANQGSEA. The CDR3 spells CSARTGLNTEAFF. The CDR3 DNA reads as TGCAGCGCCCGGACAGGGCTGAACACTGAAGCTTTCTTT.

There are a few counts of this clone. The CDR3 here is CASSSLHPGELFF. The CDR3 DNA is TGTGCCAGCAGCTCATTACACCCCGGGGAGCTGTTTTTT. This chain connects TRBV5-6 to TRBJ2-2; D call uncertain. The CDR3 spans 13 residues. With 3 bases removed from V and 6 bases from J, the gap between germline ends came to 9 bases. The germline CDR1 and CDR2 sequences are SGHDT and YYEEEE.

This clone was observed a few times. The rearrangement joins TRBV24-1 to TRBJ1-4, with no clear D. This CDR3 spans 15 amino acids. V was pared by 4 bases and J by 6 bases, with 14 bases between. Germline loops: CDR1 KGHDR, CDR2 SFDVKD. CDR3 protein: CATSDPRGQDEKLFF. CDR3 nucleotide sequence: TGTGCCACCAGTGACCCTCGAGGGCAGGATGAAAAACTGTTTTTT.

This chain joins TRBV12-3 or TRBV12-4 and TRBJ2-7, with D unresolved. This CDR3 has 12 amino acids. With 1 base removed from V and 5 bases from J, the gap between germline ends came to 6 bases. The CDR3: CASSLGHNEQYF. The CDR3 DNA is TGTGCCAGCAGTTTAGGACACAACGAGCAGTACTTC.

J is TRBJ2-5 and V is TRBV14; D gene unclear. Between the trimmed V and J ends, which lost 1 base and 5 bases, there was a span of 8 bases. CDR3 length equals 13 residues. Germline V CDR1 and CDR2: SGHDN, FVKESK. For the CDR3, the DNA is TGTGCCAGCAGCCAAGTGATCGGGGAGACCCAGTACTTC. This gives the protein CASSQVIGETQYF.

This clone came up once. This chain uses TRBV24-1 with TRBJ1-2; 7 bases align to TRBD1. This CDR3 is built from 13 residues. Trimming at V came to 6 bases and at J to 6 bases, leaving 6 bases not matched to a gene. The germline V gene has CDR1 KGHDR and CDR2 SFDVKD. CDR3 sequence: CATSSTGEDGYTF. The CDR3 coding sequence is TGTGCCACCAGTTCAACAGGGGAAGATGGCTACACCTTC.

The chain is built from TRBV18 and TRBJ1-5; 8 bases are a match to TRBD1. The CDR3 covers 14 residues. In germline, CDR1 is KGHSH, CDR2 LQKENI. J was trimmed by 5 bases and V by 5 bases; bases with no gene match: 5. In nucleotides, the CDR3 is TGTGCCAGCTCAGCGACAGGGGCCCATCAGCCCCAGCATTTT. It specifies CASSATGAHQPQHF.

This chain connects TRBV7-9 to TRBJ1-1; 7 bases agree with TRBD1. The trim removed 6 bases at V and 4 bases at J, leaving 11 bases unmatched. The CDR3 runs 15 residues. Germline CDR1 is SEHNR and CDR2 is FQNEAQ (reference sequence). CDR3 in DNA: TGTGCCAGCAGTCTATTCAGGGGGTCGGGCACTGAAGCTTTCTTT. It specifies CASSLFRGSGTEAFF.

DNA of the CDR3: TGTGCCAGCAGTTCACACTACCGGGACCGCGGGGACGAGCAGTACTTC. Protein sequence: CASSSHYRDRGDEQYF. V gene TRBV28 combines with J gene TRBJ2-7; D is possibly TRBD2 (6 bases). CDR1 is MDHEN, CDR2 SYDVKM, per germline. The CDR3 is 16 amino acids. V was clipped by 4 bases and J by 5 bases, with 21 bases between them.

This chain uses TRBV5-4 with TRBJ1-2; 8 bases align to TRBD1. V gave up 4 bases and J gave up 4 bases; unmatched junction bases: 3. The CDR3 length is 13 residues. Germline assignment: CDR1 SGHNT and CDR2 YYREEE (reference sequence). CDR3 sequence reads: CASSPGGSYGYTF. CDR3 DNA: TGTGCCAGCAGCCCAGGGGGCAGCTATGGCTACACCTTC.